Presented here are 11 T cell receptor beta chains from one specimen sequenced in a study of cytotoxic CD8 clonotypes in ibrutinib-treated CLL. Libraries were prepared by immunoSEQ multiplex PCR; TCRdb keeps only in-frame clonotypes and omits some of them. This table holds about 250,000 clones, about three quarters found once. The material sequenced was PBMCs, taken after 24 months of ibrutinib treatment. These receptors all come from a human donor with chronic lymphocytic leukemia.

This clone is a singleton in its sample. This chain connects TRBV7-2 to TRBJ2-3, with D perhaps TRBD1 or TRBD2 (6 bases each). Trimming left V 5 bases short and J 0 bases short, with 18 bases between. The CDR3 covers 17 residues. In germline, CDR1 is SGHTA, CDR2 FQGNSA. In DNA form, the CDR3 reads TGTGCCAGCAGCCCCCTCCTTCAGGGGACTAGCACAGATACGCAGTATTTT. Translation: CASSPLLQGTSTDTQYF.

The V call is TRBV7-2, the J call TRBJ2-7; 14 bases are a match to TRBD2. CDR1 and CDR2 (germline): SGHTA, FQGNSA. CDR3 length equals 15 residues. With V trimmed by 5 bases and J by 5 bases, 5 bases remained unmatched. CDR3 nucleotide sequence: TGTGCCAGCAGCCTCCGACTAGCGGGAGGGGACGAGCAGTACTTC. Its protein is CASSLRLAGGDEQYF.

The V and J genes are TRBV27 and TRBJ2-5; 8 positions match TRBD1. The length of the CDR3 is 14 residues. Germline values: CDR1 MNHEY, CDR2 SMNVEV (reference sequence). The V gene end was trimmed by 5 bases and the J gene end by 5 bases; junction bases not matched to a gene: 7. Here the CDR3 DNA reads TGTGCCAGCAGTCCACAGGACAGGGTTGAGACCCAGTACTTC. Its translation: CASSPQDRVETQYF.

This clone came up once. This chain links TRBV28 with TRBJ2-7; D gene ambiguous. This CDR3 spans 12 amino acids. Deletions cut 5 bases from V and 1 base from J, with 6 bases between. CDR1 and CDR2 (germline): MDHEN, SYDVKM. CDR3 protein: CASSTSSYEQYF. CDR3 nucleotide sequence: TGTGCCAGCAGTACCTCATCCTACGAGCAGTACTTC.

This clone was seen a few times. The chain couples TRBV6-5 to TRBJ1-3, with D uncertain. CDR1 MNHEY and CDR2 SVGAGI come from the germline V gene. The CDR3 contains 14 residues. Trimming shortened V by 5 bases and J by 0 bases, and 8 bases separated the two germline ends. The CDR3 protein is CASSRLASGNTIYF. In DNA, the CDR3 is TGTGCCAGCAGTCGACTGGCCTCTGGAAACACCATATATTTT.

The chain links TRBV12-5 to TRBJ2-3, with D possibly being TRBD2 (6 bases). Trimming removed 1 base from V and 2 bases from J, with 10 bases in between. The CDR3 is 15 amino acids. The germline V gene encodes CDR1 LGHNT and CDR2 FRNRAP. Written as DNA, the CDR3 is TGTGCTAGTGGTTTGGGTGGACTATACACAGATACGCAGTATTTT. Translated: CASGLGGLYTDTQYF.

J is TRBJ2-7 and V is TRBV29-1; 8 nucleotides agree with TRBD2. There are 14 residues in the CDR3. The V segment lost 3 bases and the J segment 2 bases; nucleotides outside the gene matches: 6. Germline CDR1 and CDR2: SQVTM and ANQGSEA. The CDR3 nucleotides are TGCAGCGTTGAGTTCGGGACTAGTACCTACGAGCAGTACTTC. This codes for CSVEFGTSTYEQYF.

The chain has TRBV21-1 and TRBJ1-1; the table's TRBD1 call for D was not verified on the DNA. TRBV21-1 constitutes a pseudogene. This CDR3 has 15 residues. CDR3 loop: CASRPTDRDDTEAFF. In DNA form, the CDR3 reads TGTGCCAGCAGACCGACAGACAGGGACGACACTGAAGCTTTCTTT.

The CDR3 DNA sequence: TGTGCCATCAGTGAGGACAGAACATACGAGCAGTACTTC. Protein sequence: CAISEDRTYEQYF. V and J are TRBV10-3 and TRBJ2-7; the D gene is possibly TRBD1 (5 bases). The V gene's germline CDR1 is ENHRY and CDR2 SYGVKD. The CDR3 sequence is 13 residues long. V was shortened by 2 bases and J by 4 bases, with 9 bases between the two germline ends.

J is TRBJ1-1 and V is TRBV27; 7 bases are a match to TRBD1. CDR1 is MNHEY, CDR2 SMNVEV, per germline (reference sequence). Germline trimming cut 4 bases from V and 1 base from J; bases unmatched to any gene: 3. The length of the CDR3 is 14 residues. The CDR3 DNA sequence: TGTGCCAGCAGTTCCCGACAGGGGAACACTGAAGCTTTCTTT. It is translated as CASSSRQGNTEAFF.

This clone was detected once. V usage is TRBV11-1 and J usage is TRBJ2-7, with D perhaps TRBD2 (6 bases). The CDR3 is 15 residues long. Trimming pared 1 base from V and 2 bases from J, leaving 12 bases between. Per the germline V gene, CDR1 is SGHAT and CDR2 is FQDESV (reference sequence). The CDR3 sequence is CASSLGGAGPYEQYF. The CDR3 DNA sequence: TGTGCCAGCAGCTTAGGAGGAGCGGGTCCCTACGAGCAGTACTTC.